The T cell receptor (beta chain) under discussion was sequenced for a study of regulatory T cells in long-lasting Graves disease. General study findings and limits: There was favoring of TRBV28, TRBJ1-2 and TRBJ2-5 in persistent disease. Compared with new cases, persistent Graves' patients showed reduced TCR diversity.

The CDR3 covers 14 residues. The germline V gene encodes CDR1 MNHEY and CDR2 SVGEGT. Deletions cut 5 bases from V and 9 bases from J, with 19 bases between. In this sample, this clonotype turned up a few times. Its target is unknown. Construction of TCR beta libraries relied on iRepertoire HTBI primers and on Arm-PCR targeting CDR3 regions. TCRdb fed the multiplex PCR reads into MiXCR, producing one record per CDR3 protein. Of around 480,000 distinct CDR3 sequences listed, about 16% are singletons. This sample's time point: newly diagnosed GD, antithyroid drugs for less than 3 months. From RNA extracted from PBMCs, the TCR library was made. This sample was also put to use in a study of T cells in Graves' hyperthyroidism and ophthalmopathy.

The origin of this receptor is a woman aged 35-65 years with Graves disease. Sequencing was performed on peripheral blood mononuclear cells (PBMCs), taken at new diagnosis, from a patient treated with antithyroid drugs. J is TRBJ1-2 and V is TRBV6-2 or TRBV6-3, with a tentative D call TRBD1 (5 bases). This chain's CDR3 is CASSEGRVWHCYTF. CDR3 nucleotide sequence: TGTGCCAGCAGTGAGGGCAGGGTTTGGCATTGCTACACCTTC.